Listed below are T cell receptor beta chains from one sample, sequenced in a study of T-cell memory formation after mild COVID-19. One entry per CDR3 protein, called by TCRdb with MiXCR from the 5' RACE reads. The sample has around 510,000 distinct CDR3 sequences; about 20% are singletons. The source material was PBMCs or a T cell subset sorted from them (not recorded which). These receptors originate from an adult woman who had mild COVID-19 (a few samples of this study predate the infection). Cell type and time point are not known. The CDR3 runs from the conserved cysteine through the conserved F or W. D genes are given only for firm matches. Clone size is given for some rows only: seen once, a few or many times, or a class if the clone is expanded.

v_gene	j_gene	abundance	d_gene	CDR3nt	CDR3aa
TRBV18	TRBJ2-1	-	TRBD1	TGTGCCAGCTCAAGGACAGGGTCGGATGGCAATGAGCAGTTCTTC	CASSRTGSDGNEQFF
TRBV5-1	TRBJ1-6	few	TRBD1	TGCGCCAGCAGCTTGAGCGGGACAGGGGGCGCGTCGTCACCCCTCCACTTT	CASSLSGTGGASSPLHF
TRBV6-5	TRBJ2-7	-	-	TGTGCCAGCAGTTACCCCCACGGGTACGAGCAGTACTTC	CASSYPHGYEQYF
TRBV7-6	TRBJ2-7	-	-	TGTGCCAGCAGCCCCGTCCTCGGCCACGAGCAGTACTTC	CASSPVLGHEQYF
TRBV5-1	TRBJ2-7	few	-	TGCGCCAGCAGCTTGGGAGCCCCCTACGAGCAGTACTTC	CASSLGAPYEQYF
TRBV20-1	TRBJ2-3	-	-	TGCAGTGCTAGAGATAAGGACAGAACCACAGATACGCAGTATTTT	CSARDKDRTTDTQYF
TRBV12-3/TRBV12-4	TRBJ2-3	-	-	TGTGCCAGCACCCTAGGCCGGGGGACCTACACAGATACGCAGTATTTT	CASTLGRGTYTDTQYF
TRBV20-1	TRBJ2-1	few	-	TGCAGTGCTCCCGAAGGGGGGGGAGTTAATGAGCAGTTCTTC	CSAPEGGGVNEQFF
TRBV29-1	TRBJ2-3	few	TRBD1	TGCAGCGTTGTGAGGGGGCCTTCCAAGGATACGCAGTATTTT	CSVVRGPSKDTQYF
TRBV2	TRBJ2-1	-	-	TGTGCCAGCAGTGGAGGTGAAGCGCAGTTCTTC	CASSGGEAQFF
TRBV28	TRBJ1-5	-	-	TGTGCCAGCAGTTTGGTGCTCCTCAGTCGGAATCAGCCCCAGCATTTT	CASSLVLLSRNQPQHF
TRBV2	TRBJ2-1	-	TRBD1	TGTGCCAGCGGAAGACAGGGGAGGTCCTACAATGAGCAGTTCTTC	CASGRQGRSYNEQFF
TRBV25-1	TRBJ2-7	-	-	TGTGCCAGCAGCCTCTTTGAGGGATACTACGAGCAGTACTTC	CASSLFEGYYEQYF
TRBV4-1	TRBJ1-2	-	TRBD1	TGCGCCAGCAGCCCCGGGACAGGGGAATACTATGGCTACACCTTC	CASSPGTGEYYGYTF
TRBV11-1	TRBJ1-2	many	-	TGTGCCAGCAGCTTCGACAGTAACTATGGCTACACCTTC	CASSFDSNYGYTF
TRBV11-3	TRBJ1-5	-	-	TGTGCCAGCAGCCTCCTCTACGGCCAGCCCCAGCATTTT	CASSLLYGQPQHF